The 25 T cell receptor beta chains in this list originate from one sample, sequenced in a study of blood T cell repertoires in COVID-19. Sequenced by immunoSEQ multiplex PCR; TCRdb stores in-frame clones only, minus some. The table lists 200,000 to 250,000 clones, 88% of them singletons, with roughly 1.5% in the top ten. The source material was peripheral blood. The origin of the receptors is a man younger than 30 with active or convalescent COVID-19.

The chain combines TRBV28 with TRBJ1-1; D not certain. The CDR3 covers 13 residues. Germline V gene sequence: CDR1 MDHEN, CDR2 SYDVKM. Trimming stripped 7 bases from V and 0 bases from J, with 9 bases between. CDR3 sequence (DNA): TGTGCCAGCACCCTTGACATGAACACTGAAGCTTTCTTT. Amino acids: CASTLDMNTEAFF.

V usage is TRBV5-4 and J usage is TRBJ2-2; 7 nucleotides agree with TRBD2. The length of the CDR3 is 15 residues. Germline-derived CDR1 and CDR2 are SGHNT and YYREEE (reference sequence). Trimming at V came to 3 bases and at J to 6 bases, leaving 8 bases not matched to a gene. The CDR3 sequence is CASSWGGEVSGELFF. CDR3 in DNA: TGTGCCAGCAGCTGGGGGGGAGAAGTATCCGGGGAGCTGTTTTTT.

The chain is built from TRBV7-9 and TRBJ1-4; 7 nucleotides agree with TRBD1. V dropped 4 bases and J dropped 4; count of bases not matched to a gene: 3. This CDR3 is 14 amino acids long. Germline loops: CDR1 SEHNR, CDR2 FQNEAQ (reference sequence). The CDR3 nucleotides are TGTGCCAGCAGCTCACAGGGGCTTAATGAAAAACTGTTTTTT. This translates into CASSSQGLNEKLFF.

CDR3 amino acids: CASRGLTGLDSYEQYF. The CDR3 coding sequence is TGTGCCAGTAGGGGACTGACAGGGTTGGACTCCTACGAGCAGTACTTC. The chain has TRBV19 and TRBJ2-7; perhaps TRBD1 as D (7 bases). V lost 6 bases and J 0 bases, leaving 18 bases between the germline ends. CDR1 LNHDA and CDR2 SQIVND come from the germline V gene (reference sequence). The CDR3 is 16 residues long.

The chain recombines TRBV27 with TRBJ2-1; 12 positions match TRBD2. Germline CDR1 and CDR2: MNHEY and SMNVEV (reference sequence). This CDR3 spans 12 amino acids. The V segment lost 8 bases and the J segment 10 bases; nucleotides outside the gene matches: 3. The CDR3 loop is CASGLAGSEQFF. CDR3 nucleotides: TGTGCCAGCGGACTAGCGGGATCCGAGCAGTTCTTC.

The chain carries TRBV6-2 or TRBV6-3 and TRBJ2-5; 14 bases map to TRBD2. The CDR3 is made up of 19 amino acids. The V gene end was trimmed by 0 bases and the J gene end by 4 bases; junction bases not matched to a gene: 10. Germline-derived CDR1 and CDR2 are MNHEY and SVGEGT. In DNA, the CDR3 is TGTGCCAGCAGTTACTCGACTAGCGGGAGGGGAGGGTTCGGAGAGACCCAGTACTTC. This translates into CASSYSTSGRGGFGETQYF.

The chain has TRBV4-3 and TRBJ2-1; TRBD1 agrees at 7 bases. The junction had 5 bases not matched to a gene; V was cut back by 4 bases and J by 8 bases. This CDR3 comprises 13 residues. The germline V gene has CDR1 LGHNA and CDR2 YSLEER. CDR3 amino acids: CASSRGGPDEQFF. CDR3 DNA sequence: TGCGCCAGCAGCCGAGGGGGCCCCGATGAGCAGTTCTTC.

The chain recombines TRBV18 with TRBJ2-1; 10 bases align to TRBD2. Losses at the gene ends were 6 bases for V and 9 bases for J; bases not matched to a gene: 20. The CDR3 sequence is 18 residues long. Germline V gene lookup returns CDR1 KGHSH and CDR2 LQKENI. The DNA of the CDR3 is TGTGCCAGCTCCCCCATTAGGAGCGGGAGGGAATATTTTGGTGAGCAGTTCTTC. Its translation is CASSPIRSGREYFGEQFF. Drawing the rest from reference TRBV18 and TRBJ2-1, the complete variable domain is NAGVMQNPRHLVRRRGQEARLRCSPMKGHSHVYWYRQLPEEGLKFMVYLQKENIIDESGMPKERFSAEFPKEGPSILRIQQVVRGDSAAYFCASSPIRSGREYFGEQFFGPGTRLTVL.

The V and J genes are TRBV19 and TRBJ2-2, with a weak D call TRBD1 (5 bases). Germline V gene sequence: CDR1 LNHDA, CDR2 SQIVND (reference sequence). CDR3 length: 14 amino acids. V was shortened by 5 bases and J by 1 base, with 8 bases between the two germline ends. The CDR3 nucleotides read TGTGCCAGTAGTCCTCAGGGGAACACCGGGGAGCTGTTTTTT. Amino acids: CASSPQGNTGELFF.

The chain couples TRBV7-2 to TRBJ2-3; the D gene is possibly TRBD2 (5 bases). The CDR3 extends over 14 amino acids. Germline V lookup: CDR1 SGHTA, CDR2 FQGNSA. V gave up 0 bases and J gave up 5 bases, with 9 bases separating them. The CDR3 sequence: CASSLAPGVDTQYF. The CDR3 region has the DNA TGTGCCAGCAGCTTAGCGCCCGGGGTAGATACGCAGTATTTT.

The CDR3 is CASSPKGAGTQYF. DNA for the CDR3: TGTGCCAGCTCACCAAAGGGCGCGGGGACCCAGTACTTC. The rearrangement uses TRBV18 and TRBJ2-5; weak D call: TRBD2 (5 bases). In germline, CDR1 is KGHSH, CDR2 LQKENI. The V and J ends lost 2 bases and 7 bases respectively, with 11 bases between them. This CDR3 region has 13 residues.

This chain connects TRBV11-2 to TRBJ1-1, with 7 bases that match TRBD1. The J segment lost 6 bases and the V segment lost 5 bases, leaving 9 bases of the junction unmatched. CDR1 is SGHAT and CDR2 is FQNNGV in the germline V gene. The CDR3 sequence is 14 residues long. The CDR3 DNA follows: TGTGCCAGCAGCCCAGGGGGTCGAGGACCTGAAGCTTTCTTT. Its protein product is CASSPGGRGPEAFF.

The chain couples TRBV7-3 to TRBJ2-5, with TRBD1 identical over 8 bases. The CDR3 runs 14 residues. Trimming removed 8 bases from V and 4 bases from J; junction bases left unmatched: 9. Germline V gives CDR1 SGHTA, CDR2 FQGTGA. Written as DNA, the CDR3 is TGTGCCAGCGCCCGACAGGGGATGGGAGAGACCCAGTACTTC. This gives the protein CASARQGMGETQYF.

The chain employs TRBV29-1 and TRBJ1-2; D is uncertain. Germline values: CDR1 SQVTM, CDR2 ANQGSEA. This CDR3 is built from 12 residues. The germline V and J ends were trimmed by 4 bases and 4 bases, with 10 bases remaining between them. The CDR3 is CSVVGETYGYTF. In nucleotides, the CDR3 is TGCAGCGTTGTTGGGGAGACCTATGGCTACACCTTC. Drawing the rest from reference TRBV29-1 and TRBJ1-2, the complete variable domain is SAVISQKPSRDICQRGTSLTIQCQVDSQVTMMFWYRQQPGQSLTLIATANQGSEATYESGFVIDKFPISRPNLTFSTLTVSNMSPEDSSIYLCSVVGETYGYTFGSGTRLTVV.

This chain uses TRBV3-1 (or the pseudogene TRBV3-2) with TRBJ1-3; tentatively, D is TRBD1 (6 bases). The germline CDR1 and CDR2 sequences are LGHDT and YNNKEL (reference sequence). Trimming shortened V by 4 bases and J by 1 base, and 11 bases separated the two germline ends. The CDR3 is made up of 15 amino acids. The CDR3 DNA sequence: TGTGCCAGCAGCCCAACAGGGACGTCTGGAAACACCATATATTTT. It encodes CASSPTGTSGNTIYF.

The chain couples TRBV7-9 to TRBJ2-7; 11 nucleotides align to TRBD2. Germline CDR1 SEHNR, CDR2 FQNEAQ (reference sequence). This CDR3 has 16 amino acids. The J segment lost 3 bases and the V segment lost 5 bases, leaving 9 bases of the junction unmatched. The CDR3 sequence: CASSDRGTSGNYEQYF. The CDR3 coding sequence is TGTGCCAGCAGCGACCGGGGGACTAGCGGAAACTACGAGCAGTACTTC.

The chain recombines TRBV6-5 with TRBJ2-1, with TRBD2 matching 8 bases. V was clipped by 0 bases and J by 4 bases; unmatched bases: 5. CDR1 is MNHEY and CDR2 is SVGAGI in the germline V gene. This CDR3 comprises 16 residues. The CDR3 is CASSYSGTRGYNEQFF. In DNA, the CDR3 is TGTGCCAGCAGTTACTCCGGGACTAGGGGGTACAATGAGCAGTTCTTC.

This chain uses TRBV19 with TRBJ1-4; D is perhaps TRBD1 (5 bases). CDR3 size: 13 residues. Between the trimmed V and J ends, which lost 4 bases and 10 bases, there was a span of 13 bases. Germline V gene data show CDR1 as LNHDA and CDR2 as SQIVND (reference sequence). In nucleotides, the CDR3 is TGTGCCAGTAGTAGGGGCCCTACTGGAAAACTGTTTTTT. Protein sequence: CASSRGPTGKLFF.

The chain carries TRBV18 and TRBJ2-7, with D perhaps TRBD1 (5 bases). The V end was cut by 3 bases, the J end by 6 bases, with 9 bases between. The germline gives CDR1 KGHSH, CDR2 LQKENI. The CDR3 is 12 residues long. CDR3 sequence (DNA): TGTGCCAGCTCACCTCGCACAGGCGAGCAGTACTTC. Protein: CASSPRTGEQYF. Using reference TRBV18 and TRBJ2-7 for the parts outside the CDR3, the full variable domain is NAGVMQNPRHLVRRRGQEARLRCSPMKGHSHVYWYRQLPEEGLKFMVYLQKENIIDESGMPKERFSAEFPKEGPSILRIQQVVRGDSAAYFCASSPRTGEQYFGPGTRLTVT.

The gene calls are TRBV5-4 and TRBJ1-2; 11 bases map to TRBD1. V was pared by 5 bases and J by 9 bases, with 9 bases of the junction left unmatched. In germline, CDR1 is SGHNT, CDR2 YYREEE (reference sequence). This CDR3 is 14 amino acids long. The chain's CDR3 is CASRPDRGRVRYTF. CDR3 DNA sequence: TGTGCCAGCAGACCGGACAGGGGGCGAGTACGCTACACCTTC.

The chain employs TRBV27 and TRBJ1-2; D perhaps matches TRBD1 (5 bases). The CDR3 length is 14 residues. Trimming pared 6 bases from V and 0 bases from J, leaving 11 bases between. The germline gives CDR1 MNHEY, CDR2 SMNVEV (reference sequence). In DNA, the CDR3 is TGTGCCAGCAGACCCCAGACAGCTAACTATGGCTACACCTTC. This encodes CASRPQTANYGYTF.

This sequence joins TRBV5-4 and TRBJ2-5; D may be TRBD2 (9 bases). This CDR3 has 17 amino acids. V lost 1 base, J lost 1 base, and 17 bases lay in between. The germline CDR1 and CDR2 sequences are SGHNT and YYREEE (reference sequence). As DNA, the CDR3 is TGTGCCAGCAGCTTGACAGGGGGAGCGGGAGGCCAAGAGACCCAGTACTTC. Its protein product is CASSLTGGAGGQETQYF.

This rearrangement joins TRBV29-1 to TRBJ2-2, with D perhaps TRBD1 (6 bases). The CDR3 sequence is 13 residues long. Germline-derived CDR1 and CDR2 are SQVTM and ANQGSEA. The V end lost 6 bases, the J end lost 0 bases, and 8 bases lay between the germline ends. The CDR3 is CSVDSSNTGELFF. The CDR3 bases are TGCAGCGTGGACAGTTCGAACACCGGGGAGCTGTTTTTT.

The genes are TRBV14 and TRBJ2-2; D is uncertain. The CDR3 extends over 16 amino acids. Deletions cut 0 bases from V and 3 bases from J, with 11 bases between. Germline V gene data show CDR1 as SGHDN and CDR2 as FVKESK. The CDR3 DNA sequence: TGTGCCAGCAGCCAAGATGCGAACAGAGACACCGGGGAGCTGTTTTTT. Amino acids: CASSQDANRDTGELFF.

V usage is TRBV19 and J usage is TRBJ2-7; a possible D gene is TRBD2 (5 bases). The CDR3 extends over 15 amino acids. V was clipped by 5 bases and J by 5 bases, with 19 bases between them. The germline V gene has CDR1 LNHDA and CDR2 SQIVND (reference sequence). The CDR3 loop reads CASSPGLTIADEQYF. CDR3 nucleotide sequence: TGTGCCAGTAGTCCTGGACTTACCATCGCAGACGAGCAGTACTTC. The full variable domain, in which reference TRBV19 and TRBJ2-7 provide the parts outside the CDR3, is DGGITQSPKYLFRKEGQNVTLSCEQNLNHDAMYWYRQDPGQGLRLIYYSQIVNDFQKGDIAEGYSVSREKKESFPLTVTSAQKNPTAFYLCASSPGLTIADEQYFGPGTRLTVT.